The sequence of this T cell receptor (beta chain) was determined in a study of T cell responses to AZD1222 COVID-19 vaccine. Study overall: Recipients boosted at about 4 weeks or about 12 weeks are pooled.

This clone was seen a single time. Its antigen is not known. The CDR3 runs to 15 residues. V was cut by 3 bases and J by 8 bases, with 19 bases left in between. Germline CDR1 GTSNPN, CDR2 SVGIG (reference sequence). Study-level findings and limits: Females outnumbered males among donors, who were mostly white British; clonal diversity was possibly underestimated. Spike regions recognized by vaccine-associated CD4 TCRs spanned the protein, led by 160-218 and 743-854.

Clones were sequenced by immunoSEQ multiplex PCR, and TCRdb holds only the in-frame ones, with some missing. The sample shows about 180,000 clones, 85% to 90% of them seen only once. The material sequenced was peripheral blood, taken on day 0 of AZD1222 vaccination. The chain is built from TRBV30 and TRBJ1-4, with D hard to call. The TCR comes from an adult in good health. The CDR3 region has the DNA TGTGCCTGGAGCCGTAGCCTTCCCCGGGAGGAAAAACTGTTTTTT. As protein: CAWSRSLPREEKLFF.